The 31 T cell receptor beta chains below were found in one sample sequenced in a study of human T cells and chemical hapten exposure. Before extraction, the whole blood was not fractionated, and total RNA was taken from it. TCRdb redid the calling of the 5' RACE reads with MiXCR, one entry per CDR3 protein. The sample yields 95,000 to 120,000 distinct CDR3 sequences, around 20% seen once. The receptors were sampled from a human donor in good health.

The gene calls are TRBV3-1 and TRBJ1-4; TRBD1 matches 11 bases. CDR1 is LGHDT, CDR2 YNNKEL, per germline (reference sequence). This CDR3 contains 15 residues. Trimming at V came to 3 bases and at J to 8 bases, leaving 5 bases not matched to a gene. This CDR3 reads CASSHDGTGGEKLFF. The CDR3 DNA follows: TGTGCCAGCAGCCACGACGGGACAGGGGGAGAAAAACTGTTTTTT. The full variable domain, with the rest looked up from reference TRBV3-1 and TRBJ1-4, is DTAVSQTPKYLVTQMGNDKSIKCEQNLGHDTMYWYKQDSKKFLKIMFSYNNKELIINETVPNRFSPKSPDKAHLNLHINSLELGDSAVYFCASSHDGTGGEKLFFGSGTQLSVL.

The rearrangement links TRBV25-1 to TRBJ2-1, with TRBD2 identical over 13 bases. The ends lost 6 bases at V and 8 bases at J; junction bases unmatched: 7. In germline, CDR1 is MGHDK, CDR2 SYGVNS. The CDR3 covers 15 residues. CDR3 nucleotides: TGTGCCAGCAGCAGGACTAGCGGGAGTTGGGATGAGCAGTTCTTC. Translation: CASSRTSGSWDEQFF.

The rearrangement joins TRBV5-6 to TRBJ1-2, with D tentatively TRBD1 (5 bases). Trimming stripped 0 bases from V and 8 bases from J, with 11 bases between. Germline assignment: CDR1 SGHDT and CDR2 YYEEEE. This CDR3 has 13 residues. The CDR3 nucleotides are TGTGCCAGCAGCTTGGTTTCCAGGGCCGGCTACACCTTC. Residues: CASSLVSRAGYTF.

The DNA of the CDR3 is TGTGCCAGCAGTGAAGAGGCCGCAGCCCTGAACACTGAAGCTTTCTTT. Its translation is CASSEEAAALNTEAFF. This chain joins TRBV2 and TRBJ1-1; D remains ambiguous. CDR1 and CDR2 from the germline V gene are SNHLY and FYNNEI. The ends were cut back, 1 base at V and 0 bases at J, with 12 bases in the middle. CDR3 length: 16 amino acids.

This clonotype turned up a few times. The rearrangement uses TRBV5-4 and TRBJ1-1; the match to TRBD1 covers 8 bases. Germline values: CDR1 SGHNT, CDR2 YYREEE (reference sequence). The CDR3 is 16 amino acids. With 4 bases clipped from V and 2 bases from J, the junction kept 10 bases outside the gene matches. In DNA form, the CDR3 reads TGTGCCAGCAGCCGAGATCCGGGACAGGCTAACACTGAAGCTTTCTTT. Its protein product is CASSRDPGQANTEAFF.

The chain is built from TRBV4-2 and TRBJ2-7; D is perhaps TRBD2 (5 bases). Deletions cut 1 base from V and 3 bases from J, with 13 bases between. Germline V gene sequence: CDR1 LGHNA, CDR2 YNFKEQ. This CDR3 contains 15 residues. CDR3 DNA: TGTGCCAGCAGCCAAGGTGTGGGAGAGGTCTACGAGCAGTACTTC. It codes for CASSQGVGEVYEQYF.

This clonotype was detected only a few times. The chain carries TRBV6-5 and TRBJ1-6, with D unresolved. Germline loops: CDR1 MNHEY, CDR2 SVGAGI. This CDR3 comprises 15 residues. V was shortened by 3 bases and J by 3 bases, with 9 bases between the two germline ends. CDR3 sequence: CASSYGGNYNSPLHF. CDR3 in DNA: TGTGCCAGCAGTTATGGCGGAAACTATAATTCACCCCTCCACTTT.

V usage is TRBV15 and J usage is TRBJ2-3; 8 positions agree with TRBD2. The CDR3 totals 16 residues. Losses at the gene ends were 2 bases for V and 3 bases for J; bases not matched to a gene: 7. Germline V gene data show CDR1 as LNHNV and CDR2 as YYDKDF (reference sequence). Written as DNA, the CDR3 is TGTGCCACCAGCAGAACAGGGACTAGAAAGACAGATACGCAGTATTTT. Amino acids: CATSRTGTRKTDTQYF.

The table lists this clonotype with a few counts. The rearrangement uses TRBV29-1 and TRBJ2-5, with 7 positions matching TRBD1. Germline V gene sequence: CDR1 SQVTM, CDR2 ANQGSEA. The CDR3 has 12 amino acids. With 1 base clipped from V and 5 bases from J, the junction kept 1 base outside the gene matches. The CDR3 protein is CSVEGGGETQYF. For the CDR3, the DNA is TGCAGCGTTGAAGGAGGGGGCGAGACCCAGTACTTC.

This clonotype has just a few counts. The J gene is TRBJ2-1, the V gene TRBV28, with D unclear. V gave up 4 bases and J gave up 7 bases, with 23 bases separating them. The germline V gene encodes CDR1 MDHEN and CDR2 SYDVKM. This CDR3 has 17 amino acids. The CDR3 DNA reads TGTGCCAGCAGTTCGTTCGGTTGGGCGGATACCTTTAATGAGCAGTTCTTC. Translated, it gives CASSSFGWADTFNEQFF.

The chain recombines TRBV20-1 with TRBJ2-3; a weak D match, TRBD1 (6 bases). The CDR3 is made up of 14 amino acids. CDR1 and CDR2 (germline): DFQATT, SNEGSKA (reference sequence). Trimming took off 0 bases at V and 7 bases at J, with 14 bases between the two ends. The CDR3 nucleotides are TGCAGTGCTAGAGATCGGACAGTCCTAAATACGCAGTATTTT. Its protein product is CSARDRTVLNTQYF.

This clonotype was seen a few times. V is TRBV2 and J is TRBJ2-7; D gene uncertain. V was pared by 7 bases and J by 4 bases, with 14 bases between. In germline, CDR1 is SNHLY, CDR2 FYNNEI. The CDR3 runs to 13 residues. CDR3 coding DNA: TGTGCCAGCACCCTGGCCCCGCAATACGAGCAGTACTTC. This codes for CASTLAPQYEQYF.

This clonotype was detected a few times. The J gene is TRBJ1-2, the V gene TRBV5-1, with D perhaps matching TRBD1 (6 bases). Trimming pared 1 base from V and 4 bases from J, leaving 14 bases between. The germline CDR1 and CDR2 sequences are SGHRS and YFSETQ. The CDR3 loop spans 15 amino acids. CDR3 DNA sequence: TGCGCCAGCAGCTTGACAGGACAGAGAAGCTATGGCTACACCTTC. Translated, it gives CASSLTGQRSYGYTF.

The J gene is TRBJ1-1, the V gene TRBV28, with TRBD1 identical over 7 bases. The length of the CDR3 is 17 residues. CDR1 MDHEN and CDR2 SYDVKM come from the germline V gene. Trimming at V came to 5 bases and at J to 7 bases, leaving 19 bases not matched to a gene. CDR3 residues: CASSPLELQGPLLEAFF. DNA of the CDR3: TGTGCCAGCAGTCCCCTTGAGTTACAGGGGCCCTTGCTTGAAGCTTTCTTT.

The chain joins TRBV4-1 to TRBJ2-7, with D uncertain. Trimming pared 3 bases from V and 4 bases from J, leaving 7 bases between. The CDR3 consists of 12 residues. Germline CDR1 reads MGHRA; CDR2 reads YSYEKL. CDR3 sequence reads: CASSHDQYEQYF. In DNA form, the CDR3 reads TGCGCCAGCAGCCATGACCAGTACGAGCAGTACTTC.

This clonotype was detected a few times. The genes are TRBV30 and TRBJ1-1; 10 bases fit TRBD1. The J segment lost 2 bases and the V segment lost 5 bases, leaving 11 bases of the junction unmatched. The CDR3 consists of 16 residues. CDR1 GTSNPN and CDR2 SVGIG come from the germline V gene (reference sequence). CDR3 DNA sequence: TGTGCCTGGGATCTGGGACAGGGGAGGAGAAACACTGAAGCTTTCTTT. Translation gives CAWDLGQGRRNTEAFF.

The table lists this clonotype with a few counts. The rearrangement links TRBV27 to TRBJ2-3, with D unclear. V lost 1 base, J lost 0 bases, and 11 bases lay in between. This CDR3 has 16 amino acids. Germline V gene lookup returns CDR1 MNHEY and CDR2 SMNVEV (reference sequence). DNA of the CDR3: TGTGCCAGCAGTTTATACAGAGTTACTAGCACAGATACGCAGTATTTT. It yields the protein CASSLYRVTSTDTQYF.

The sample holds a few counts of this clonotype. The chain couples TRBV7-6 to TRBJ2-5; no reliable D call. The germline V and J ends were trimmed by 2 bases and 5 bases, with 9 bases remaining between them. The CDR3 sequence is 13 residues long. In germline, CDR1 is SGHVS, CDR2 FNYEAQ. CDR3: CASSLSRVETQYF. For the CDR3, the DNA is TGTGCCAGCAGCTTATCAAGGGTGGAGACCCAGTACTTC. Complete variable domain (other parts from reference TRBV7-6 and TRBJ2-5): GAGVSQSPRYKVTKRGQDVALRCDPISGHVSLYWYRQALGQGPEFLTYFNYEAQQDKSGLPNDRFSAERPEGSISTLTIQRTEQRDSAMYRCASSLSRVETQYFGPGTRLLVL.

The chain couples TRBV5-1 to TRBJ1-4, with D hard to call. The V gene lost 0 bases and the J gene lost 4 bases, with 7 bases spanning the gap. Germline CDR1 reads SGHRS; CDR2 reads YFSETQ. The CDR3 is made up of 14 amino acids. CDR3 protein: CASSLGSVNEKLFF. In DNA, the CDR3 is TGCGCCAGCAGCTTGGGGTCCGTTAATGAAAAACTGTTTTTT. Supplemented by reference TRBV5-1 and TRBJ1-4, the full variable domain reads KAGVTQTPRYLIKTRGQQVTLSCSPISGHRSVSWYQQTPGQGLQFLFEYFSETQRNKGNFPGRFSGRQFSNSRSEMNVSTLELGDSALYLCASSLGSVNEKLFFGSGTQLSVL.

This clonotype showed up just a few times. CDR3 residues: CASSTGGRANNEQFF. The CDR3 DNA reads TGTGCCAGCAGTACCGGGGGGAGGGCGAACAATGAGCAGTTCTTC. V gene TRBV2 combines with J gene TRBJ2-1, with 7 positions matching TRBD2. This CDR3 is built from 15 residues. Per the germline V gene, CDR1 is SNHLY and CDR2 is FYNNEI. V lost 5 bases, J lost 5 bases, and 9 bases stayed unmatched.

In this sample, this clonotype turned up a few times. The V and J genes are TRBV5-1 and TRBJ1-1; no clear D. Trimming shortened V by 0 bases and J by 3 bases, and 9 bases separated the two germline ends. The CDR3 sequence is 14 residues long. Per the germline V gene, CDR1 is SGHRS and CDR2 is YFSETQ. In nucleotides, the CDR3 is TGCGCCAGCAGCTTGGAGGGCACTTACACTGAAGCTTTCTTT. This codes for CASSLEGTYTEAFF.

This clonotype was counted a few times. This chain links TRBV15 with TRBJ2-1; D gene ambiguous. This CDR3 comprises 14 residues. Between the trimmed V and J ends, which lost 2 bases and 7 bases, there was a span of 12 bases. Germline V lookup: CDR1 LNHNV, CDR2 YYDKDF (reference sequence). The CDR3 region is CATSRSALANEQFF. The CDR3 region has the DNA TGTGCCACCAGCAGATCAGCTTTGGCAAATGAGCAGTTCTTC.

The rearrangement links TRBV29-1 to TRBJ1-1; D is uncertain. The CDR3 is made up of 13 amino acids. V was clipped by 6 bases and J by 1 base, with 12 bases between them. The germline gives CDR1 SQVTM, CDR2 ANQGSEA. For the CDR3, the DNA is TGCAGCGTGACGGTCCGCCAGAACACTGAAGCTTTCTTT. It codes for CSVTVRQNTEAFF. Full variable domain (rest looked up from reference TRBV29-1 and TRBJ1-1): SAVISQKPSRDICQRGTSLTIQCQVDSQVTMMFWYRQQPGQSLTLIATANQGSEATYESGFVIDKFPISRPNLTFSTLTVSNMSPEDSSIYLCSVTVRQNTEAFFGQGTRLTVV.

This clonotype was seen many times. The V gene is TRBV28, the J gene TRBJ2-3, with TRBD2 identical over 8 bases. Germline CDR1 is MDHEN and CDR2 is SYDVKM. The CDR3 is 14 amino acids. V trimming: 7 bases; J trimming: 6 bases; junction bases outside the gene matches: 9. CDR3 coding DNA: TGTGCCAGCACCAAAGCGGGAGCGGTGGATACGCAGTATTTT. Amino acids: CASTKAGAVDTQYF.

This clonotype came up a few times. This CDR3 reads CASSEPGQGSNQPQHF. CDR3 DNA sequence: TGTGCCAGCAGTGAGCCGGGACAGGGGTCCAATCAGCCCCAGCATTTT. V and J are TRBV28 and TRBJ1-5; 10 nucleotides line up with TRBD1. This CDR3 comprises 16 residues. The J segment lost 3 bases and the V segment lost 5 bases, leaving 7 bases of the junction unmatched. CDR1 is MDHEN and CDR2 is SYDVKM in the germline V gene.

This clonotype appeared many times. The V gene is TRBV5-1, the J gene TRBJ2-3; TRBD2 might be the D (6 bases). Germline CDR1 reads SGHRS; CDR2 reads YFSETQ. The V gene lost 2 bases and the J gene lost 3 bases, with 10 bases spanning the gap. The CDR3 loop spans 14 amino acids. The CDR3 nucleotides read TGCGCCAGCAGCTTCGGGGGTGGGACAGATACGCAGTATTTT. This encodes CASSFGGGTDTQYF.

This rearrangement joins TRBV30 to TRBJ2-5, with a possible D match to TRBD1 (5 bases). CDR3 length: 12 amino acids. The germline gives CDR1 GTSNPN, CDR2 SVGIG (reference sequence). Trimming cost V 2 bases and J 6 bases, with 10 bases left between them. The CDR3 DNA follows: TGTGCCTGGAGTCCCAGGGAACAGACCCAGTACTTC. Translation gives CAWSPREQTQYF.

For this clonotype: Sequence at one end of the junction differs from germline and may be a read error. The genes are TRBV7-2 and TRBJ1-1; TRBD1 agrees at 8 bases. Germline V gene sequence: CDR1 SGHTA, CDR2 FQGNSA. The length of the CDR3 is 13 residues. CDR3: CVSSWTGTTEAFF. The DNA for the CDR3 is TGTGTCAGCAGCTGGACAGGGACCACTGAAGCTTTCTTT.

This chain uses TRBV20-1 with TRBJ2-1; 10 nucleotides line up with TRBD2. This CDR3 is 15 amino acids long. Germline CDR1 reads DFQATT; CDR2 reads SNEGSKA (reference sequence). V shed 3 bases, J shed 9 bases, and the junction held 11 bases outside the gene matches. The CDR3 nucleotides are TGCAGTGCTAGGGGGGGGAGCGGGAGGGCCGTTGAGCAGTTCTTC. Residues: CSARGGSGRAVEQFF.

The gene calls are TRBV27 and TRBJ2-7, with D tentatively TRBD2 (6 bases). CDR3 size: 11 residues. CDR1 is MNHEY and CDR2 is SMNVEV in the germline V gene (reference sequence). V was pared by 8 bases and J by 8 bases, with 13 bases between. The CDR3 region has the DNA TGTGCCAGCTCGGGACTTCGCAAGCAGTACTTC. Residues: CASSGLRKQYF.

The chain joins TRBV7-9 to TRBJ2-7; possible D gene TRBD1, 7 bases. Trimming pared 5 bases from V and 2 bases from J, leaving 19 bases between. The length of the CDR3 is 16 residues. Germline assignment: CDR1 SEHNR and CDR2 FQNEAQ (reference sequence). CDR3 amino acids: CASSASQGRRPYEQYF. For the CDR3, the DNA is TGTGCCAGCAGCGCCTCACAGGGGAGGAGGCCCTACGAGCAGTACTTC.